The 28 T cell receptor beta chains in this list originate from one sample, sequenced in a study of CD8+ T cells in alopecia areata. RNA, once extracted, was reverse transcribed into cDNA for use as the sequencing template. The protocol was immunoSEQ multiplex PCR, while the TCRdb copy is restricted to in-frame clones and leaves out a portion. The sample carries around 200,000 clones, 58% recorded once. As to treatment: oral pan-JAK inhibitor, 5-10 mg twice daily. This sample comprised CD8+ T cells sorted from blood, obtained at week 24, from a patient treated with tofacitinib. These receptor sequences come from a human donor with alopecia areata.

The chain uses TRBV6-5 and TRBJ1-2, with 7 bases lining up with TRBD1. V lost 2 bases, J lost 8 bases, and 2 bases stayed unmatched. Germline CDR1 and CDR2: MNHEY and SVGAGI. The CDR3 extends over 12 amino acids. CDR3 DNA sequence: TGTGCCAGCAGTTACGACAGGGAGGGCTACACCTTC. Its protein is CASSYDREGYTF.

This chain joins TRBV6-5 and TRBJ2-6, with D possibly being TRBD1 (5 bases). V was clipped by 7 bases and J by 4 bases, with 11 bases between them. The CDR3 loop spans 14 amino acids. Germline V gene lookup returns CDR1 MNHEY and CDR2 SVGAGI. The CDR3 loop is CASNPGLGANVLTF. Written as DNA, the CDR3 is TGTGCCAGCAACCCAGGGTTAGGGGCCAACGTCCTGACTTTC.

The chain links TRBV2 to TRBJ2-7; possible D gene TRBD1, 5 bases. This CDR3 has 15 residues. V shed 5 bases and J shed 4 bases, with 18 bases lying between them. CDR1 and CDR2 (germline): SNHLY, FYNNEI. The CDR3 region is CASSKTEATVYEQYF. The CDR3 DNA reads as TGTGCCAGCAGTAAGACAGAGGCTACGGTGTACGAGCAGTACTTC.

This sequence joins TRBV29-1 and TRBJ2-1; TRBD2 aligns across 8 bases. Germline V lookup: CDR1 SQVTM, CDR2 ANQGSEA. CDR3 length equals 15 residues. The trim removed 8 bases at V and 1 base at J, leaving 10 bases unmatched. The CDR3 loop is CSSVTLAGSYNEQFF. The CDR3 coding sequence is TGCAGCTCCGTCACCTTAGCGGGGTCCTACAATGAGCAGTTCTTC.

Here the CDR3 DNA reads TGTGCCAGCAGCGCGGCCCAACTCTATGGCTACACCTTC. It translates to CASSAAQLYGYTF. This chain connects TRBV2 to TRBJ1-2; D not resolved. Germline lookup yields CDR1 SNHLY and CDR2 FYNNEI. The CDR3 extends over 13 amino acids. With 6 bases removed from V and 4 bases from J, the gap between germline ends came to 12 bases.

This clone was seen a handful of times. This chain uses TRBV30 with TRBJ2-7; possible D gene TRBD1, 6 bases. Trimming removed 5 bases from V and 3 bases from J, with 8 bases in between. The CDR3 sequence is 11 residues long. Per germline, CDR1 GTSNPN and CDR2 SVGIG (reference sequence). The CDR3 DNA is TGTGCCTGGGAACAGGGCTACGAGCAGTACTTC. As protein: CAWEQGYEQYF. Full variable domain (remainder filled in from reference TRBV30 and TRBJ2-7): SQTIHQWPATLVQPVGSPLSLECTVEGTSNPNLYWYRQAAGRGLQLLFYSVGIGQISSEVPQNLSASRPQDRQFILSSKKLLLSDSGFYLCAWEQGYEQYFGPGTRLTVT.

This chain connects TRBV7-9 to TRBJ1-5, with D possibly TRBD1 on 5 matching bases. Germline lookup yields CDR1 SEHNR and CDR2 FQNEAQ (reference sequence). V lost 6 bases to trimming and J lost 5 bases, with 14 bases between them. The CDR3 is made up of 14 amino acids. The DNA for the CDR3 is TGTGCCAGCAGTGGGTCACTGGGGGATCAGCCCCAGCATTTT. Amino acid sequence: CASSGSLGDQPQHF.

The J gene is TRBJ2-1, the V gene TRBV29-1, with 8 bases aligning to TRBD2. J lost 8 bases, V lost 7 bases, and 13 bases had no gene match. The CDR3 is 14 amino acids. The germline V gene encodes CDR1 SQVTM and CDR2 ANQGSEA. Here the CDR3 reads CSALGSGGFHEQFF. The CDR3 bases are TGCAGCGCCCTAGGGAGCGGGGGCTTTCATGAGCAGTTCTTC.

J is TRBJ1-1 and V is TRBV15; TRBD1 matches at 10 bases. CDR1 is LNHNV, CDR2 YYDKDF, per germline (reference sequence). Trimming at V came to 0 bases and at J to 5 bases, leaving 6 bases not matched to a gene. The CDR3 covers 16 residues. The CDR3 loop reads CATSRDLRDRGTEAFF. DNA for the CDR3: TGTGCCACCAGCAGAGATTTGCGGGACAGGGGAACTGAAGCTTTCTTT. Combining the CDR3 with reference TRBV15 and TRBJ1-1 gives the whole variable domain DAMVIQNPRYQVTQFGKPVTLSCSQTLNHNVMYWYQQKSSQAPKLLFHYYDKDFNNEADTPDNFQSRRPNTSFCFLDIRSPGLGDTAMYLCATSRDLRDRGTEAFFGQGTRLTVV.

The V and J genes are TRBV30 and TRBJ1-4; the D gene is possibly TRBD1 (5 bases). V was shortened by 3 bases and J by 9 bases, with 17 bases between the two germline ends. The germline gives CDR1 GTSNPN, CDR2 SVGIG (reference sequence). The CDR3 is made up of 14 amino acids. The CDR3 loop is CAWSNPWDGQKLFF. CDR3 coding DNA: TGTGCCTGGAGCAACCCCTGGGACGGCCAAAAACTGTTTTTT.

The V and J genes are TRBV6-6 and TRBJ2-3; the D is unclear. V dropped 4 bases and J dropped 2 bases, with 10 bases sitting between them. CDR1 MNHNY and CDR2 SVGAGI come from the germline V gene (reference sequence). There are 14 residues in the CDR3. The chain's CDR3 is CASSLDLHTDTQYF. The CDR3 nucleotides read TGTGCCAGCAGTTTAGACTTACACACAGATACGCAGTATTTT.

The rearrangement uses TRBV5-1 and TRBJ1-1; possibly TRBD1 for D (6 bases). Germline V lookup: CDR1 SGHRS, CDR2 YFSETQ. The CDR3 contains 12 residues. Trimming stripped 7 bases from V and 5 bases from J, with 12 bases between. CDR3 region: CASSEGVTEAFF. The CDR3 coding sequence is TGCGCCAGCTCCGAGGGGGTTACTGAAGCTTTCTTT.

V usage is TRBV30 and J usage is TRBJ1-1; perhaps TRBD1 as D (5 bases). Trimming stripped 4 bases from V and 2 bases from J, with 11 bases between. There are 13 residues in the CDR3. Germline CDR1 is GTSNPN and CDR2 is SVGIG (reference sequence). CDR3 bases: TGTGCCTGGAATCAGGGATCCAACACTGAAGCTTTCTTT. It codes for CAWNQGSNTEAFF.

The genes are TRBV7-2 and TRBJ2-5; maybe TRBD2 (6 bases). The CDR3 length is 14 residues. Looked up from germline, CDR1 is SGHTA and CDR2 is FQGNSA. V shed 4 bases and J shed 3 bases, with 12 bases lying between them. CDR3 region: CASSSTSLEETQYF. The CDR3 DNA reads TGTGCCAGCAGCTCTACTAGCCTCGAAGAGACCCAGTACTTC.

This CDR3 is CASSTGDSLANYGYTF. CDR3 DNA sequence: TGTGCCAGCAGCACCGGGGACAGCCTTGCTAACTATGGCTACACCTTC. The V and J genes are TRBV11-2 and TRBJ1-2, with 7 nucleotides matching TRBD1. Looked up from germline, CDR1 is SGHAT and CDR2 is FQNNGV. The V gene end was trimmed by 5 bases and the J gene end by 0 bases; junction bases not matched to a gene: 9. The CDR3 sequence is 16 residues long.

This chain joins TRBV27 and TRBJ1-2; tentative D call: TRBD1 (6 bases). The length of the CDR3 is 13 residues. Between the trimmed V and J ends, which lost 5 bases and 8 bases, there was a span of 15 bases. Germline V CDR1 and CDR2: MNHEY, SMNVEV (reference sequence). CDR3 region: CASSTTGGVGYTF. The DNA of the CDR3 is TGTGCCAGCAGTACCACCGGGGGCGTGGGCTACACCTTC.

This rearrangement joins TRBV29-1 to TRBJ2-7; the D is unclear. V lost 5 bases to trimming and J lost 5 bases, with 22 bases between them. The germline V gene encodes CDR1 SQVTM and CDR2 ANQGSEA. The CDR3 covers 15 residues. CDR3 protein: CSVRGGSELLNEQYF. DNA for the CDR3: TGCAGCGTTCGTGGTGGCTCGGAGCTTTTGAACGAGCAGTACTTC.

The V gene is TRBV4-1, the J gene TRBJ1-2; D unclear. CDR3 size: 12 residues. Trimming stripped 6 bases from V and 2 bases from J, with 7 bases between. The V gene's germline CDR1 is MGHRA and CDR2 YSYEKL. Here the CDR3 DNA reads TGCGCCAGCAGTGGGAGGAACTATGGCTACACCTTC. Its protein product is CASSGRNYGYTF.

V and J are TRBV29-1 and TRBJ2-7, with D perhaps TRBD2 (6 bases). V was pared by 0 bases and J by 4 bases, with 10 bases between. This CDR3 is built from 13 residues. Looked up from germline, CDR1 is SQVTM and CDR2 is ANQGSEA. CDR3 region: CSVEDQEGYEQYF. The CDR3 DNA reads TGCAGCGTTGAAGATCAGGAGGGATACGAGCAGTACTTC.

This clone was seen more than once but under ten times. In the same sample, other DNA sequences code for this CDR3. This sequence joins TRBV20-1 and TRBJ1-2; maybe TRBD1 (5 bases). With 3 bases removed from V and 5 bases from J, the gap between germline ends came to 7 bases. This CDR3 spans 11 amino acids. In germline, CDR1 is DFQATT, CDR2 SNEGSKA (reference sequence). In DNA, the CDR3 is TGCAGTGCTAGTCCAGGGTATGGCTACACCTTC. Translated: CSASPGYGYTF.

The chain links TRBV27 to TRBJ2-1; TRBD2 might be the D (5 bases). Germline V gives CDR1 MNHEY, CDR2 SMNVEV (reference sequence). Trimming left V 6 bases short and J 2 bases short, with 14 bases between. The CDR3 spans 15 residues. The CDR3 reads CASRLGLPTYNEQFF. CDR3 nucleotides: TGTGCCAGCAGACTAGGACTCCCAACCTACAATGAGCAGTTCTTC.

This clone was seen a few times. The chain couples TRBV7-3 to TRBJ2-3, with a tentative D call TRBD1 (5 bases). CDR1 and CDR2 (germline): SGHTA, FQGTGA. The CDR3 extends over 13 amino acids. V dropped 5 bases and J dropped 0 bases, with 6 bases sitting between them. The CDR3 bases are TGTGCCAGCAGCCAGGGCAGCACAGATACGCAGTATTTT. Its protein product is CASSQGSTDTQYF.

The rearrangement uses TRBV13 and TRBJ2-3; 9 bases are shared with TRBD2. This CDR3 has 16 residues. The germline gives CDR1 PRHDT, CDR2 FYEKMQ (reference sequence). V was clipped by 5 bases and J by 8 bases; unmatched bases: 14. The CDR3 bases are TGTGCCAGCAGCCCCGCGGCGGGGGGGCATGCGGGTACGCAGTATTTT. The encoded protein is CASSPAAGGHAGTQYF.

The rearrangement uses TRBV20-1 and TRBJ2-3; no clear D gene. Trimming cost V 3 bases and J 4 bases, with 5 bases left between them. CDR3 length: 11 residues. Germline loops: CDR1 DFQATT, CDR2 SNEGSKA (reference sequence). The CDR3 spells CSASFPDTQYF. The CDR3 DNA follows: TGCAGTGCTAGTTTTCCAGATACGCAGTATTTT.

The rearrangement joins TRBV10-3 to TRBJ1-6; no reliable D call. Germline-derived CDR1 and CDR2 are ENHRY and SYGVKD. The V gene lost 2 bases and the J gene lost 0 bases, with 5 bases spanning the gap. The CDR3 is 15 residues long. Written as DNA, the CDR3 is TGTGCCATCAGTGAGGGAGGCTCCTATAATTCACCCCTCCACTTT. Its protein is CAISEGGSYNSPLHF.

This rearrangement joins TRBV30 to TRBJ2-3; TRBD1 agrees at 7 bases. CDR3 length equals 13 residues. Germline lookup yields CDR1 GTSNPN and CDR2 SVGIG (reference sequence). The V segment lost 7 bases and the J segment 5 bases; nucleotides outside the gene matches: 9. The CDR3 DNA reads as TGTGCCTCCTCGGGTCGGACAGGAGATACGCAGTATTTT. It specifies CASSGRTGDTQYF. The whole variable domain, filled in from reference TRBV30 and TRBJ2-3, reads SQTIHQWPATLVQPVGSPLSLECTVEGTSNPNLYWYRQAAGRGLQLLFYSVGIGQISSEVPQNLSASRPQDRQFILSSKKLLLSDSGFYLCASSGRTGDTQYFGPGTRLTVL.

CDR3 region: CATSGQGSEKLFF. In nucleotides, the CDR3 is TGTGCCACCTCGGGACAGGGGAGTGAAAAACTGTTTTTT. This rearrangement joins TRBV6-5 to TRBJ1-4; 10 nucleotides line up with TRBD1. J gave up 7 bases and V 10 bases, and 6 bases lay outside the gene matches. Germline assignment: CDR1 MNHEY and CDR2 SVGAGI. The CDR3 has 13 amino acids.

The CDR3 reads CASQKQGIPYEQYF. Written as DNA, the CDR3 is TGTGCCAGCCAAAAACAGGGGATACCCTACGAGCAGTACTTC. J is TRBJ2-7 and V is TRBV6-5; 7 bases are a match to TRBD1. V was clipped by 8 bases and J by 2 bases; unmatched bases: 9. This CDR3 region has 14 residues. Germline CDR1 is MNHEY and CDR2 is SVGAGI.